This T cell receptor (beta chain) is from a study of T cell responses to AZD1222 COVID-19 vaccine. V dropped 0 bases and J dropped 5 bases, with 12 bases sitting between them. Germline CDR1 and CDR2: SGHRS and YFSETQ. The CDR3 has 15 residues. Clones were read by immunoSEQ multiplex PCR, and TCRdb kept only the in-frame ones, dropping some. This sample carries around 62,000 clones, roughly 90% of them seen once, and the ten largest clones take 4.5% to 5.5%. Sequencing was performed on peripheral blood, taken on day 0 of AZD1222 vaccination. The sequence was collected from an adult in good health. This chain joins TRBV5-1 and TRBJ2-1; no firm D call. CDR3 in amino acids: CASSLGQRRNNEQFF. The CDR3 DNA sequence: TGCGCCAGCAGCTTGGGGCAGAGAAGGAACAATGAGCAGTTCTTC.